This T cell receptor beta chain was sequenced in a study of T cell responses to AZD1222 COVID-19 vaccine. To note about this clone: Its antigen is not known.

The CDR3 runs to 14 residues. Germline assignment: CDR1 MDHEN and CDR2 SYDVKM. Between the trimmed V and J ends, which lost 8 bases and 6 bases, there was a span of 17 bases. Study-wide results and caveats: After two AZD1222 doses, spike-specific TCR breadth and depth rose versus day 0. Spike-wide vaccine-associated CD4 TCRs dominated at 160-218 and 743-854. The donors showed a predominance of white British ancestry and of females, with possible underestimation of clonal diversity.

The data were produced by immunoSEQ multiplex PCR, yet TCRdb's version contains in-frame clones alone and is incomplete. The sample records about 140,000 clones, over 90% being singletons. The sample consisted of peripheral blood, taken on day 0 of MenACWY control vaccination. This rearrangement joins TRBV28 to TRBJ1-5; D is perhaps TRBD1 (6 bases). The sequence came from an adult in good health. The CDR3 sequence: CASRRGAGSQPQHF. The CDR3, as DNA: TGTGCCAGCCGCCGGGGGGCAGGTTCTCAGCCCCAGCATTTT.